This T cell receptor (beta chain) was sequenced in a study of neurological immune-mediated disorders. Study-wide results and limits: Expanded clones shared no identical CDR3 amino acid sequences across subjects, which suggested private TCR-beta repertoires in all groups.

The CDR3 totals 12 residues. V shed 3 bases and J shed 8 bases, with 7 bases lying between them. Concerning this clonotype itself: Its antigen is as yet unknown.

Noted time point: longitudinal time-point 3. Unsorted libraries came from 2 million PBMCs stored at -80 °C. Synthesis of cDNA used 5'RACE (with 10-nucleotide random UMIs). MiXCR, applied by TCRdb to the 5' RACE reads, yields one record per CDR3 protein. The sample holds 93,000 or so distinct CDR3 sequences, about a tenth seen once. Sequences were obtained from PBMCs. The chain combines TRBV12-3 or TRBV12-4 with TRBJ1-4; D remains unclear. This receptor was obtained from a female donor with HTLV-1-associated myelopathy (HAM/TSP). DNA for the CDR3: TGTGCCAGCAGTTTCTTACGCGAAAAACTGTTTTTT. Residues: CASSFLREKLFF.